This T cell receptor beta chain stems from a study of shared clonotypes between healthy human individuals. For the study at large: The donors, two women and three men, were aged 18 to 49.

There were only Caucasian adults among the donors, and all lived in Nashville, Tennessee. In the original analysis: Filtering of immunoSEQ junctional sequences could not match full-length read filtering. This table comes from immunoSEQ multiplex PCR, and its TCRdb copy is limited to in-frame clones, with some not included. V and J calls and clone size are as listed in that table; D and trimming were resolved from the DNA. This table holds about 480,000 clones, about four fifths found once. There are 14 residues in the CDR3. Germline loops: CDR1 ENHRY, CDR2 SYGVKD. This TCR derives from a woman in her thirties or forties in good health. Some clones in this sample may be carry-over from other donors' samples. J is TRBJ2-5 and V is TRBV10-3, with 9 positions matching TRBD2. TRBJ2-7 matches the DNA end more closely, so the J call is doubtful. Sequencing was performed on PBMCs. The CDR3 is CAISTGTSSYEQYF. The CDR3 region has the DNA TGTGCCATCAGTACCGGGACTAGCAGCTACGAGCAGTACTTC.